The entry below gives a single T cell receptor (beta chain) sequence along with its context. No cognate antigen has been identified for it. Base qualities are not provided; no much larger clone lies one nucleotide away. This entry comes from a study of CD8 T cells in ankylosing spondylitis (dated by TCRdb to about 2017). Notes on the research overall: The study set out to find disease-linked TCR variants by profiling T cell receptor beta repertoires in ankylosing spondylitis patients and healthy donors. The whole study cohort included 108 healthy donors and 25 ankylosing spondylitis patients. Samples of peripheral blood were taken, and for ankylosing spondylitis patients, synovial fluid was collected as well.

Instrument on record: Illumina HiSeq 2500. Quantitative 5'-RACE with molecular barcodes was used to prepare TCR beta libraries. The published analysis was carried out like this. Disease-linked TCR variants were identified with a new computational method built on a probabilistic model of VDJ rearrangement. TCRdb reran the public reads through fastp at Q25 and MiXCR, keeping productive beta chains. Every distinct CDR3 protein forms one entry, paired with its most common genes and DNA. TCRdb's processing, not the study's, gives the V and J calls here. For this sample there are about 450,000 distinct CDR3 sequences; 20% to 30% appear just once. The ten largest clones add up to 0.75% to 0.9% of the sample. The research as a whole found: A TCR beta motif made up of several highly homologous amino acid variants appeared to be characteristic of blood from ankylosing spondylitis patients. The disease-linked clones were reported to be significantly enriched in matched synovial fluid samples from ankylosing spondylitis patients. The disease-linked clones showed a CD8+ phenotype and occurred at relatively low frequencies in peripheral blood. Some motif variants were previously reported in synovial fluid and blood of reactive arthritis patients, suggesting common disease-initiation mechanisms.

Sequencing input: blood, either unsorted or a sorted T cell fraction (not recorded which). The TCR was taken from a male donor with ankylosing spondylitis.

The base sequence is TGTGCCAGCAGCTTAGGAGGCAGGAGAAATCAGCCCCAGCATTTT. It encodes CASSLGGRRNQPQHF. The sequence links TRBV7-6 to TRBJ1-5, with no confidently assigned D gene. CDR1 and CDR2, per the germline V gene, are SGHVS and FNYEAQ. The CDR3 starts with the cysteine, ends with the phenylalanine, and has 15 residues. Only the CDR3 DNA stays, 45 bases, in frame from base 1. Trimming at the junction amounts to 1 base on V and 4 bases on J, and the germline ends lie 11 bases apart.